The next 6 T cell receptor beta chains were all read from a single sample in a study of CD8+CD57+ T cells in acquired aplastic anemia. Genomic DNA, the template, was used for profiling of the TCR beta VDJ and CDR3. TCRdb ran MiXCR on the reads and lists one entry per CDR3 protein. Among approximately 470,000 distinct CDR3 sequences listed, about a third were seen once. The authors sequenced patients whose flow cytometry had shown CD8+CD57+ cell expansion. The specimen was sorted CD4+, CD8+, or CD8+CD57+ T cells (not recorded which) from PBMCs. The source of these receptors is a human donor with aplastic anemia.

This clonotype was seen ten or more times. The chain has TRBV14 and TRBJ1-2, with 7 nucleotides matching TRBD1. The CDR3 runs 16 residues. Germline V CDR1 and CDR2: SGHDN, FVKESK. The junction had 13 bases not matched to a gene; V was cut back by 1 base and J by 8 bases. In DNA, the CDR3 is TGTGCCAGCAGCCAAGTTTCTCCCGGGACAGTCTCCGGCTACACCTTC. It codes for CASSQVSPGTVSGYTF.

The sample holds many counts of this clonotype. The rearrangement links TRBV19 to TRBJ2-7; D gene unclear. The germline V and J ends were trimmed by 4 bases and 4 bases, with 8 bases remaining between them. The CDR3 loop spans 12 amino acids. The germline gives CDR1 LNHDA, CDR2 SQIVND (reference sequence). The CDR3 protein is CASSSIGYEQYF. The DNA for the CDR3 is TGTGCCAGTAGTAGTATAGGGTACGAGCAGTACTTC.

This clonotype has only a few counts. The V gene is TRBV25-1, the J gene TRBJ1-2; a possible D gene is TRBD1 (5 bases). V lost 5 bases, J lost 4 bases, and 14 bases lay in between. Germline values: CDR1 MGHDK, CDR2 SYGVNS. This CDR3 is 14 amino acids long. The DNA of the CDR3 is TGTGCCAGCAGTATCGGGGCCGTGGTCTATGGCTACACCTTC. Translating gives CASSIGAVVYGYTF.

Comments on this clonotype: A much larger clone sits a single nucleotide away, making a read error possible. This rearrangement joins TRBV20-1 to TRBJ1-1; D remains ambiguous. CDR1 DFQATT and CDR2 SNEGSKA come from the germline V gene (reference sequence). The CDR3 spans 12 residues. CDR3 DNA: TGCGGTGCTACACTCAGGATCACTGAAGCTTTCTTT. This translates into CGATLRITEAFF.

This clonotype was seen ten or more times. J is TRBJ1-4 and V is TRBV25-1, with 8 bases identical to TRBD1. The CDR3 has 14 amino acids. J was trimmed by 8 bases and V by 4 bases; bases with no gene match: 6. The germline V gene has CDR1 MGHDK and CDR2 SYGVNS. For the CDR3, the DNA is TGTGCCAGCAGTGTACAGGGGGGCCGGGAAAAACTGTTTTTT. Translating gives CASSVQGGREKLFF.

This chain links TRBV7-2 with TRBJ2-5; maybe TRBD1 (7 bases). The CDR3 totals 16 residues. Germline lookup yields CDR1 SGHTA and CDR2 FQGNSA. Trimming pared 2 bases from V and 4 bases from J, leaving 17 bases between. The DNA for the CDR3 is TGTGCCAGCAGCTTAAACCCGGCAGGGGGGATAGAGACCCAGTACTTC. This sequence encodes CASSLNPAGGIETQYF.